This is a list of T cell receptor beta chains from one sample in a study of cytomegalovirus exposure and HLA in healthy donors. Profiled with immunoSEQ multiplex PCR; TCRdb holds only in-frame clones, not every one. The table shows 100,000 to 150,000 clones, with approximately 74% occurring only once. The sequencing input was PBMCs. The receptors were sampled from a man aged 40-49 years in good health and CMV-seropositive. The CDR3 runs from the conserved cysteine through the conserved F or W. A D gene is named only where the DNA matches it firmly. Rows may omit the clone size; those that give it use once, few, many or a size class.

CDR3 length,J gene,V gene,clone size,D gene,CDR3 DNA,CDR3 protein
14,TRBJ2-1,TRBV29-1,.,TRBD2,TGCAGCGTGGGGAGACTAGCGGGAGGCAGTGAGCAGTTCTTC,CSVGRLAGGSEQFF
14,TRBJ2-3,TRBV6-1,.,.,TGTGCCAGCAGTCCTATTAGCAGAGGAGATACGCAGTATTTT,CASSPISRGDTQYF
17,TRBJ2-6,TRBV28,.,TRBD1,TGTGCCAGCAGTTTACTCCCAGGGGGCGCTGGGGCCAACGTCCTGACTTTC,CASSLLPGGAGANVLTF
15,TRBJ1-5,TRBV11-3,once,.,TGTGCCAGCAGCTTAGAGAAACACATCAATCAGCCCCAGCATTTT,CASSLEKHINQPQHF
15,TRBJ2-3,TRBV11-3,.,.,TGTGCCAGCAGCTTAAACGGGATAGCAACAGATACGCAGTATTTT,CASSLNGIATDTQYF
15,TRBJ2-7,TRBV5-8,.,.,TGTGCCAGCAGCTTGGGACTTCGGAGCTCCTACGAGCAGTACTTC,CASSLGLRSSYEQYF
14,TRBJ1-4,TRBV6-5,.,TRBD1,TGTGCCAGCAGCCTACAGGGGATCGGTGAAAAACTGTTTTTT,CASSLQGIGEKLFF
15,TRBJ2-3,TRBV28,.,TRBD1,TGTGCCAGCAGTTTATCCAGGACAGGGGGCCAAATGCAGTATTTT,CASSLSRTGGQMQYF
15,TRBJ2-5,TRBV6-5,.,TRBD2,TGTGCCAGCAGTTACTCACTAGCGGGGGGGCTATCCCAGTACTTC,CASSYSLAGGLSQYF
16,TRBJ1-5,TRBV5-6,once,.,TGTGCCAGCAGCCGAAATGGAGGGGCTGGGAATCAGCCCCAGCATTTT,CASSRNGGAGNQPQHF
14,TRBJ1-5,TRBV2,.,.,TGTGCCAGCAGTGTTGGACAGACATCGAAGCCCCAGCATTTT,CASSVGQTSKPQHF
15,TRBJ1-4,TRBV28,.,.,TGTGCCAGCAGTCTATACAGGAGAACTAATGAAAAACTGTTTTTT,CASSLYRRTNEKLFF
14,TRBJ2-3,TRBV2,.,TRBD2,TGTGCCAGCACCCCGGGCGGGGGTACAGATACGCAGTATTTT,CASTPGGGTDTQYF
15,TRBJ2-1,TRBV6-4,once,.,TGTGCCAGCAGTGACTCGAGAACTGGGGCCGGTGAGCAGTTCTTC,CASSDSRTGAGEQFF
14,TRBJ2-7,TRBV7-9,few,.,TGTGCCAGCAACGCTGCTGGGAGCTCCTACGAGCAGTACTTC,CASNAAGSSYEQYF
13,TRBJ1-4,TRBV6-1,.,.,TGTGCCAGCCTGGGACAAATTAATGAAAAACTGTTTTTT,CASLGQINEKLFF
14,TRBJ1-1,TRBV30,.,.,TGTGCCTGGATGTTAGGGGGGGTGAACACTGAAGCTTTCTTT,CAWMLGGVNTEAFF
15,TRBJ2-6,TRBV29-1,.,TRBD1,TGCAGCGTTAAAGGGACAGCGGCGGGGGCCAACGTCCTGACTTTC,CSVKGTAAGANVLTF
13,TRBJ2-2,TRBV6-4,.,TRBD2,TGTGCCAGCAGATCGGGGGGCACCGGGGAGCTGTTTTTT,CASRSGGTGELFF
14,TRBJ2-3,TRBV14,.,.,TGTGCCAGCAGCCAAGGGCGGGGAAAAGATACGCAGTATTTT,CASSQGRGKDTQYF
16,TRBJ2-2,TRBV7-3,few,TRBD2,TGTGCCAGCAGCTCGAGGACTAGCGGCAAGGCCGGGGAGCTGTTTTTT,CASSSRTSGKAGELFF
12,TRBJ2-2,TRBV27,few,TRBD1,TGTGCCAGCGGTCAGGGGGCCGGGGAGCTGTTTTTT,CASGQGAGELFF
15,TRBJ1-2,TRBV7-8,once,TRBD1,TGTGCCAGCAGCTTGGGGACAGGGATCTTCTATGGCTACACCTTC,CASSLGTGIFYGYTF
15,TRBJ2-7,TRBV2,.,TRBD2,TGTGCCAGCTCTACTGCTGGGACTAGTAGCTACGAGCAGTACTTC,CASSTAGTSSYEQYF
15,TRBJ2-7,TRBV27,.,TRBD2,TGTGCCAGCAGCCGGGGGGCTAGCGGGGTCTACGAGCAGTACTTC,CASSRGASGVYEQYF
14,TRBJ1-1,TRBV7-9,.,.,TGTGCCAGCAGCTTAGCTACCGAGGTCGCTGAAGCTTTCTTT,CASSLATEVAEAFF
13,TRBJ2-3,TRBV19,.,.,TGTGCCAGTGGGAGGACGTGGAGTCATACGCAGTATTTT,CASGRTWSHTQYF
16,TRBJ2-1,TRBV9,.,.,TGTGCCAGCAGCGTAGCCGCGGGAAGCTCCTACAATGAGCAGTTCTTC,CASSVAAGSSYNEQFF
15,TRBJ2-5,TRBV6-1,.,TRBD1,TGTGCCAGCAGTGAAGATGACAGGGTAGAGGAGACCCAGTACTTC,CASSEDDRVEETQYF
14,TRBJ2-2,TRBV29-1,few,.,TGCAGCGTTGACCCACAGGGAGGGACCGGGGAGCTGTTTTTT,CSVDPQGGTGELFF
15,TRBJ2-7,TRBV6-1,.,.,TGTGCCAGCAGTGAGGACTATTCGGGACTCTACGAGCAGTACTTC,CASSEDYSGLYEQYF